The T cell receptor beta chain under discussion was sequenced for a study of blood T cell repertoires in COVID-19. The method was immunoSEQ multiplex PCR; TCRdb's version includes in-frame clones alone and lacks a portion of them. The sample includes around 230,000 clones, about 80% of them seen just once. The V end was cut by 3 bases, the J end by 2 bases, with 5 bases between. Germline V gene sequence: CDR1 SGHNT, CDR2 YYREEE (reference sequence). This CDR3 is 12 amino acids long. The chain combines TRBV5-4 with TRBJ1-1; D remains unclear. This clonotype originated in a man in his forties who had recovered from COVID-19. Sequences were obtained from PBMCs or T cells enriched from blood (not recorded which). The CDR3: CASSYLNTEAFF. CDR3 bases: TGTGCCAGCAGCTACTTAAACACTGAAGCTTTCTTT.